This record looks at one TCR beta chain sequence and its context. This entry is derived from a study of shared clonotypes between healthy human individuals. The CDR3 has 14 residues. V shed 0 bases, J shed 4 bases, and the junction held 3 bases outside the gene matches. Germline loops: CDR1 GTSNPN, CDR2 SVGIG (reference sequence). The table came from immunoSEQ multiplex PCR; TCRdb's copy has only in-frame clones and leaves some out. Counted here are some 1 million clones, about 75% occurring once; the ten biggest clones make up approximately 1.5%. Adult Caucasians living in Nashville, Tennessee made up all of the donors.

J is TRBJ2-3 and V is TRBV30; 8 bases map to TRBD1. Sequencing was carried out using memory CD4+ T cells sorted from blood. Subset indicated: CD45RA-negative fraction. This receptor was obtained from a man between 18 and 35 years old in good health. The CDR3 nucleotides are TGTGCCTGGAGTGTACAACAGGGGGCAGATACGCAGTATTTT. It specifies CAWSVQQGADTQYF. The complete variable domain, with remaining parts taken from reference TRBV30 and TRBJ2-3, reads SQTIHQWPATLVQPVGSPLSLECTVEGTSNPNLYWYRQAAGRGLQLLFYSVGIGQISSEVPQNLSASRPQDRQFILSSKKLLLSDSGFYLCAWSVQQGADTQYFGPGTRLTVL.